This T cell receptor beta chain comes out of a study of early T cells in non-severe SARS-CoV-2 infection. MiXCR, applied by TCRdb to the 5' RACE reads, yields one record per CDR3 protein. The data contain around 46,000 distinct CDR3 sequences, roughly 5.4% of them seen just once; the ten biggest clones take up around 5%. Germline CDR1 reads MNHNY; CDR2 reads SVGAGI (reference sequence). This CDR3 has 12 residues. The germline V and J ends were trimmed by 5 bases and 8 bases, with 10 bases remaining between them. The rearrangement links TRBV6-6 to TRBJ2-1; D is unresolved. The specimen comprised whole blood, sampled at baseline. The clonotype was recovered from an adult who was a healthcare worker with PCR-confirmed SARS-CoV-2 infection or an uninfected control (not recorded which). In DNA form, the CDR3 reads TGTGCCAGCAGTCGCACTATAGATGAGCAGTTCTTC. This encodes CASSRTIDEQFF.